This TCR beta chain was identified during a study of cytomegalovirus exposure and HLA in healthy donors. Notes on the study in general: For most TCR sequences rarity was the rule, although some public TCRs occurred in many donors. Three CMV-associated chains proved CMV antigen-specific in vitro.

This CDR3 has 16 amino acids. Trimming cost V 0 bases and J 6 bases, with 12 bases left between them. Germline CDR1 MNHNS, CDR2 SASEGT. The PCR was carried out with 60 Vbeta primers and 13 Jbeta primers. Some clones are missing from TCRdb's copy, which holds only in-frame ones; the method was immunoSEQ multiplex PCR. The data contain about 120,000 clones, about 90% of them singletons. For this clone: The antigen is unknown.

The sequence was obtained from a middle-aged man in good health and CMV-seronegative. The sample was PBMCs. J is TRBJ1-6 and V is TRBV6-1, with D perhaps matching TRBD1 (5 bases). The CDR3 nucleotides read TGTGCCAGCAGTGAAGCTAAGCCCGGGGGTAATTCACCCCTCCACTTT. Its protein product is CASSEAKPGGNSPLHF.